This TCR beta chain stems from a study of post-analysis software for immune sequencing data. Study overall: Relapsing-remitting, secondary progressive and progressive-relapsing multiple sclerosis were all included among the disease courses. Study-wide results and caveats: Multiple sclerosis patients showed significantly lower normalized Chao1 diversity than controls did. Controls showed lower frequencies than patients for 4 or 5 TRBV segments, and TRBV5-6, TRBV5-1 and TRBV20-1 were among these. Analysis by F measure revealed that same-batch samples clustered strongly together.

Between the trimmed V and J ends, which lost 8 bases and 0 bases, there was a span of 14 bases. CDR3 length: 15 residues. The germline gives CDR1 LNHDA, CDR2 SQIVND (reference sequence). Built from TCR beta cDNA, the libraries had unique molecular identifiers in them. TCRdb processed the PCR reads anew with MiXCR; each CDR3 protein has one entry. The sample has some 260,000 distinct CDR3 sequences, around 34% seen once. This clonotype was observed at least ten times. The target antigen is unknown. What was sequenced was blood. The sequence was obtained from a girl aged 10 to 17 with multiple sclerosis. The V gene is TRBV19, the J gene TRBJ1-5; D unclear. This CDR3 is CASGRRGNSNQPQHF. DNA of the CDR3: TGTGCCAGTGGGCGGCGCGGGAATAGCAATCAGCCCCAGCATTTT.